This T cell receptor (beta chain) was documented in a study of cytomegalovirus exposure and HLA in healthy donors. Primers for the PCR totalled 60 Vbeta and 13 Jbeta. Measured with immunoSEQ multiplex PCR; TCRdb has only the in-frame clones, and not every one. The repertoire consists of around 150,000 clones, with approximately 80% occurring once and the leading ten covering under 2%. This CDR3 is built from 14 residues. V gave up 6 bases and J gave up 8 bases; unmatched junction bases: 9. Looked up from germline, CDR1 is MGHRA and CDR2 is YSYEKL. This TCR came from a woman between 18 and 29 years old in good health and CMV-seronegative. This chain uses TRBV4-1 with TRBJ2-1, with 8 nucleotides matching TRBD1. The specimen sequenced was PBMCs. CDR3 nucleotide sequence: TGCGCCAGCAGTGGGACAGGCCTTTTTGATGAGCAGTTCTTC. Its protein is CASSGTGLFDEQFF.